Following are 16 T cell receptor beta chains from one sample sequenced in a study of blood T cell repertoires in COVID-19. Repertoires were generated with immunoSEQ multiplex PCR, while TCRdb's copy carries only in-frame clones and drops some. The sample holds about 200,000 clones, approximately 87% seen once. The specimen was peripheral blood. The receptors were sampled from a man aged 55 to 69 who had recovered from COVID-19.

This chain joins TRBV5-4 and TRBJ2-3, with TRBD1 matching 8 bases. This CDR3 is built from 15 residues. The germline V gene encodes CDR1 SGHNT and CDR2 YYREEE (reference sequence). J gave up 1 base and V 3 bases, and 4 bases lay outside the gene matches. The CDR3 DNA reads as TGTGCCAGCAGCTCTGACAGGGGTGGCACAGATACGCAGTATTTT. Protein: CASSSDRGGTDTQYF.

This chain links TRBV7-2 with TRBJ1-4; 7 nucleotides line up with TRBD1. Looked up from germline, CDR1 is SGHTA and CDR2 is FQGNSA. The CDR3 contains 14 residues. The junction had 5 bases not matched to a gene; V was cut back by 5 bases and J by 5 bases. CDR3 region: CASSPRGYNEKLFF. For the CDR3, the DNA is TGTGCCAGCAGCCCCAGGGGGTACAATGAAAAACTGTTTTTT.

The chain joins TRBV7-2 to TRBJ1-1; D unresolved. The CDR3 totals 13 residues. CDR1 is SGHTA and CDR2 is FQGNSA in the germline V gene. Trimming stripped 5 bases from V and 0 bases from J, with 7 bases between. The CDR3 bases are TGTGCCAGCAGCCGGACTATGAACACTGAAGCTTTCTTT. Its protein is CASSRTMNTEAFF.

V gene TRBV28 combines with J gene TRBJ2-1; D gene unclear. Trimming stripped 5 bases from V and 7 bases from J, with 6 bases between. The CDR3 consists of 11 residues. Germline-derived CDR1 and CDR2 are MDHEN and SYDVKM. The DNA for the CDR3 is TGTGCCAGCAGTACTTGGAATGAGCAGTTCTTC. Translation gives CASSTWNEQFF. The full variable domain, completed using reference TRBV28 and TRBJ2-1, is DVKVTQSSRYLVKRTGEKVFLECVQDMDHENMFWYRQDPGLGLRLIYFSYDVKMKEKGDIPEGYSVSREKKERFSLILESASTNQTSMYLCASSTWNEQFFGPGTRLTVL.

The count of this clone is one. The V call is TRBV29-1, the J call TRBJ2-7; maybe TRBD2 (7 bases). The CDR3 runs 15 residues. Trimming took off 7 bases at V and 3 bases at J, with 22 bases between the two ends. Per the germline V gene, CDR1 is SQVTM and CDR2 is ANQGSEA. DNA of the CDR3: TGCAGCGCCTCTTTGCCGGGGGGCCCAGACTACGAGCAGTACTTC. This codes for CSASLPGGPDYEQYF.

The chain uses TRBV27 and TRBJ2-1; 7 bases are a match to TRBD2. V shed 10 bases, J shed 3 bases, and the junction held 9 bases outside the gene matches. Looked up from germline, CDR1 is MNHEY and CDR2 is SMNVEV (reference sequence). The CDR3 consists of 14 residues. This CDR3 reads CAIRDYANYNEQFF. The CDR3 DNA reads TGTGCCATAAGGGACTACGCGAACTACAATGAGCAGTTCTTC.

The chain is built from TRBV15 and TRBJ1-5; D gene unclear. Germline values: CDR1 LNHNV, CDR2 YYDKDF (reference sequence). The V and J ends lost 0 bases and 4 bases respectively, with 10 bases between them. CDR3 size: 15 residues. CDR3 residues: CATSRDTVQNQPQHF. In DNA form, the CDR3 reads TGTGCCACCAGCAGAGATACAGTCCAGAATCAGCCCCAGCATTTT.

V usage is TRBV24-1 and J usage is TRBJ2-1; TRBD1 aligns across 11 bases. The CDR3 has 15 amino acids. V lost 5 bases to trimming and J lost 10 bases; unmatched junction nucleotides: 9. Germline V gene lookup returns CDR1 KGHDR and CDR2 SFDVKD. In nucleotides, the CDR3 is TGTGCCACCAGTGGCTTGGGACAGGGGGAGGTGGAGCAGTTCTTC. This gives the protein CATSGLGQGEVEQFF.

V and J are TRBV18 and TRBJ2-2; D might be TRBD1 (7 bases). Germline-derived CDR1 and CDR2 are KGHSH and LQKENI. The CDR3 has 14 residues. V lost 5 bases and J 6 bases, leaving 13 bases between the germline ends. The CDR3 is CASSTPRGAGELFF. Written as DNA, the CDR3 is TGTGCCAGCTCAACCCCCAGGGGGGCCGGGGAGCTGTTTTTT.

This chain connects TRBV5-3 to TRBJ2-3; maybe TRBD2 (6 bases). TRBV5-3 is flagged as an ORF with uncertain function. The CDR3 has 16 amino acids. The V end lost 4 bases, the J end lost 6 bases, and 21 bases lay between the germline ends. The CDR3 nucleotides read TGTGCCAGAAGCCGATTCGGCGGGACTTGTCTTGATACGCAGTATTTT. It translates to CARSRFGGTCLDTQYF.

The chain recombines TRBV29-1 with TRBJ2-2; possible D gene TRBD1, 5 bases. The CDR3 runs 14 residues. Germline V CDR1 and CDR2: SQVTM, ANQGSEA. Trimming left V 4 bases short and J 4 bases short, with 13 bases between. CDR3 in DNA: TGCAGCGTTGTAGTCAGGGTGTCCACCGGGGAGCTGTTTTTT. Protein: CSVVVRVSTGELFF.

The CDR3 loop is CASSKQQGYDTF. CDR3 nucleotide sequence: TGTGCCAGCAGCAAACAACAGGGATACGACACCTTC. The chain is built from TRBV7-3 and TRBJ1-2; the D gene is possibly TRBD1 (6 bases). CDR3 length: 12 amino acids. Germline V gene sequence: CDR1 SGHTA, CDR2 FQGTGA. The V end lost 5 bases, the J end lost 12 bases, and 16 bases lay between the germline ends.

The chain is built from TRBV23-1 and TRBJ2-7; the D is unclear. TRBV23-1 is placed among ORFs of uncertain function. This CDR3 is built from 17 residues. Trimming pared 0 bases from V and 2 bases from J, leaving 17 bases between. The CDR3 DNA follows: TGCGCCAGCAGTCAATCTGGCTCAGGCCGCGCTACCTACGAGCAGTACTTC. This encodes CASSQSGSGRATYEQYF.

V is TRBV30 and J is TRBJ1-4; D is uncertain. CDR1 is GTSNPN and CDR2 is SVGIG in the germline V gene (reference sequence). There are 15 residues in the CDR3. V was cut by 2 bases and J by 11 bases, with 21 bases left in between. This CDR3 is CAWSPAEASGGKLFF. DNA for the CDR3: TGTGCCTGGAGTCCCGCTGAGGCGTCGGGAGGGAAACTGTTTTTT.

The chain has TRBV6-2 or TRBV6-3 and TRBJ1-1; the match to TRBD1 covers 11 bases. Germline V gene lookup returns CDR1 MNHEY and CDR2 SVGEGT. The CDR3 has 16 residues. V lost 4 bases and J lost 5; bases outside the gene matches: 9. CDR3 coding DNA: TGTGCCAGCAGTTCCCGGGACAGGGGGAAGGGGACTGAAGCTTTCTTT. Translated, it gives CASSSRDRGKGTEAFF.

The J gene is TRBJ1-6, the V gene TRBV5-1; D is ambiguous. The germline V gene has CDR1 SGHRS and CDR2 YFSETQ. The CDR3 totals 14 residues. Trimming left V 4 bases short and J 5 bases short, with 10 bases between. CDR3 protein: CASSPRSNNSPLHF. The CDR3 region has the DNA TGCGCCAGCAGCCCGAGATCGAATAATTCACCCCTCCACTTT.